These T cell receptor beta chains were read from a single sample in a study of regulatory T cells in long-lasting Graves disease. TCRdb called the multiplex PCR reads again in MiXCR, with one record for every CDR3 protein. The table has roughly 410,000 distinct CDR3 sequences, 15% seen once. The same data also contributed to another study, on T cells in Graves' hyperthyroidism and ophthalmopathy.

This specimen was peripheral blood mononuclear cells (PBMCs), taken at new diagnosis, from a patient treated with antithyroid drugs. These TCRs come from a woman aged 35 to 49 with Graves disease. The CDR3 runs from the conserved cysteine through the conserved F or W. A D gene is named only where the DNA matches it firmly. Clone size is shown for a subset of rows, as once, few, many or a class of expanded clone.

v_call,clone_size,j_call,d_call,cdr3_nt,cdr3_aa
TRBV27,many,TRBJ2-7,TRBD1,TGTGCCAGCAGCCTGTCCTCAGGGGGCGTTCGATCGCCCTCCTACGAGCAGTACTTC,CASSLSSGGVRSPSYEQYF
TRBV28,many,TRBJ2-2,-,TGTGCCAGCAGTTTAGGGTTGGCGGAGACGAACACCGGGGAGCTGTTTTTT,CASSLGLAETNTGELFF
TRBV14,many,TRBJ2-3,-,TGTGCCAGCAGCCAGGGCCTCCAAGATACGCAGTATTTT,CASSQGLQDTQYF
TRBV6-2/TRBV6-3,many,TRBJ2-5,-,TGTGCCAGCAGTCCCCAGGACTGGGATCCATCAGAGACCCAGTACTTC,CASSPQDWDPSETQYF
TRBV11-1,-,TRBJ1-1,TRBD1,TGTGCCAGCAGCCCCGGGACAGTCGTCGAAGCTTTCTTT,CASSPGTVVEAFF
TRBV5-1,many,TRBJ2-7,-,TGCGCCAGCAGCTTGGGAGCCCCTGGGGCCTACGAGCAGTACTTC,CASSLGAPGAYEQYF
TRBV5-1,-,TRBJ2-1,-,TGCGCCAGCAGCTTATACTCCTCCTACAATGAGCAGTTCTTC,CASSLYSSYNEQFF
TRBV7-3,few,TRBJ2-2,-,TGTGCCAGCAGCACGACAGGTCTCGGCGGGGAGCTGTTTTTT,CASSTTGLGGELFF
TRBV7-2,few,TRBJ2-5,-,TGTGCCAGCAGCGCGCCCGGGGTGACCCAGTACTTC,CASSAPGVTQYF
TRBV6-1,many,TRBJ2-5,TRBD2,TGTGCCAGCAACCCGACTAGCGCCCACCAAGAGACCCAGTACTTC,CASNPTSAHQETQYF
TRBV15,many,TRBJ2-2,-,TGTGCCACCAGCAGGTTTCCCACCGGGGAGCTGTTTTTT,CATSRFPTGELFF